This passage covers 29 T cell receptor beta chains from one sample sequenced in a study of T cell changes during pregnancy in multiple sclerosis. Sequencing used immunoSEQ multiplex PCR; TCRdb keeps in-frame clones, though not all of them. The sample yields around 35,000 clones, just over 90% seen once. The sequencing used CD8+ T cells from peripheral blood mononuclear cells, collected in the first trimester of pregnancy. The receptor set was obtained from a female donor with multiple sclerosis, enrolled in a pregnancy study.

This clone turned up a few times. This rearrangement joins TRBV7-8 to TRBJ1-5; D not resolved. The length of the CDR3 is 12 residues. Trimming pared 0 bases from V and 11 bases from J, leaving 8 bases between. The germline V gene has CDR1 SGHVS and CDR2 FQNEAQ. The CDR3 DNA reads as TGTGCCAGCAGCTTAGCGGACGGGGCCCAGCATTTT. The encoded protein is CASSLADGAQHF.

The chain recombines TRBV14 with TRBJ2-7; possible D gene TRBD1, 6 bases. V lost 5 bases and J lost 2, with 13 bases in between. This CDR3 is built from 14 residues. From germline, CDR1 is SGHDN and CDR2 FVKESK. Here the CDR3 reads CASSDRTVTYEQYF. As DNA, the CDR3 is TGTGCCAGCAGCGATCGGACAGTTACCTACGAGCAGTACTTC.

This clone was seen a handful of times. This sequence joins TRBV29-1 and TRBJ2-7; 7 bases line up with TRBD2. The CDR3 consists of 15 residues. Germline trimming cut 0 bases from V and 1 base from J; bases unmatched to any gene: 6. The V gene's germline CDR1 is SQVTM and CDR2 ANQGSEA. The DNA of the CDR3 is TGCAGCGTTGAAGATGATACGCGGGAGTCCTACGAGCAGTACTTC. Translation gives CSVEDDTRESYEQYF.

The rearrangement links TRBV29-1 to TRBJ1-1; a weak D match, TRBD1 (6 bases). With 4 bases removed from V and 2 bases from J, the gap between germline ends came to 14 bases. The CDR3 covers 14 residues. Germline CDR1 is SQVTM and CDR2 is ANQGSEA. The CDR3, as DNA: TGCAGCGTTGCTGGACAGCCCGAAAACACTGAAGCTTTCTTT. Protein sequence: CSVAGQPENTEAFF. The entire variable domain, with the rest obtained from reference TRBV29-1 and TRBJ1-1, is as follows: SAVISQKPSRDICQRGTSLTIQCQVDSQVTMMFWYRQQPGQSLTLIATANQGSEATYESGFVIDKFPISRPNLTFSTLTVSNMSPEDSSIYLCSVAGQPENTEAFFGQGTRLTVV.

V usage is TRBV2 and J usage is TRBJ2-7; a possible D gene is TRBD2 (7 bases). Trimming took 7 bases from V and 5 from J, leaving 12 bases between them. This CDR3 is built from 12 residues. Looked up from germline, CDR1 is SNHLY and CDR2 is FYNNEI. The CDR3 nucleotides read TGTGCCAGCATGCGGGGGCGCGACGAGCAGTACTTC. Its translation: CASMRGRDEQYF.

The rearrangement joins TRBV11-3 to TRBJ2-2, with a weak D call TRBD1 (7 bases). Trimming took 2 bases from V and 4 from J, leaving 11 bases between them. The CDR3 covers 15 residues. CDR1 and CDR2 (germline): SGHNT, YENEEA. The CDR3 reads CASSLQGGLTGELFF. CDR3 DNA: TGTGCCAGCAGCTTACAGGGGGGTCTCACCGGGGAGCTGTTTTTT.

Only a few counts were recorded for this clone. The chain is built from TRBV19 and TRBJ1-4, with D maybe TRBD1 (6 bases). The CDR3 consists of 14 residues. Germline CDR1 LNHDA, CDR2 SQIVND (reference sequence). The V gene lost 2 bases and the J gene lost 7 bases, with 11 bases spanning the gap. CDR3 in DNA: TGTGCCAGTAGTATAAGCGGGACAAGTGAAAAACTGTTTTTT. Translation gives CASSISGTSEKLFF.

DNA for the CDR3: TGTGCCAGCAGCCCCCTGGGGGGGCGAAATATCTATGGCTACACCTTC. This sequence encodes CASSPLGGRNIYGYTF. V gene TRBV9 combines with J gene TRBJ1-2; perhaps TRBD1 as D (6 bases). CDR1 and CDR2 from the germline V gene are SGDLS and YYNGEE. V was shortened by 4 bases and J by 4 bases, with 20 bases between the two germline ends. This CDR3 is built from 16 residues. Variable domain in full (rest from reference TRBV9 and TRBJ1-2): DSGVTQTPKHLITATGQRVTLRCSPRSGDLSVYWYQQSLDQGLQFLIQYYNGEERAKGNILERFSAQQFPDLHSELNLSSLELGDSALYFCASSPLGGRNIYGYTFGSGTRLTVV.

V is TRBV15 and J is TRBJ2-3, with a possible D match to TRBD1 (5 bases). CDR1 LNHNV and CDR2 YYDKDF come from the germline V gene (reference sequence). Trimming took off 0 bases at V and 4 bases at J, with 14 bases between the two ends. The CDR3 has 16 residues. The CDR3 loop reads CATSRDTGSGADTQYF. The CDR3 DNA sequence: TGTGCCACCAGCAGAGATACAGGCTCAGGAGCAGATACGCAGTATTTT.

In this sample, this clone turned up a few times. This sequence joins TRBV4-2 and TRBJ2-7; D perhaps matches TRBD2 (5 bases). Trimming took 0 bases from V and 1 from J, leaving 10 bases between them. This CDR3 spans 15 amino acids. The germline CDR1 and CDR2 sequences are LGHNA and YNFKEQ. CDR3: CASSQEGAPSYEQYF. The CDR3 nucleotides read TGTGCCAGCAGCCAAGAGGGAGCCCCATCCTACGAGCAGTACTTC.

The table lists this clone with a count of one. This chain links TRBV19 with TRBJ1-1, with TRBD1 as a possible D gene (5 bases). Germline CDR1 LNHDA, CDR2 SQIVND (reference sequence). V lost 3 bases to trimming and J lost 0 bases, with 8 bases between them. CDR3 length: 14 residues. This chain's CDR3 is CASSMRGLNTEAFF. Written as DNA, the CDR3 is TGTGCCAGTAGTATGCGGGGGTTGAACACTGAAGCTTTCTTT.

This clone was observed a single time. The chain couples TRBV19 to TRBJ2-2, with 10 bases that match TRBD2. The CDR3 loop spans 15 amino acids. Germline CDR1 LNHDA, CDR2 SQIVND (reference sequence). With V trimmed by 5 bases and J by 5 bases, 5 bases remained unmatched. This CDR3 is CASSQLAGETGELFF. The CDR3, as DNA: TGTGCCAGTAGTCAGCTAGCGGGAGAGACCGGGGAGCTGTTTTTT.

The chain links TRBV5-1 to TRBJ2-7; maybe TRBD1 (5 bases). The CDR3 is 14 residues long. V was clipped by 4 bases and J by 3 bases, with 14 bases between them. Germline-derived CDR1 and CDR2 are SGHRS and YFSETQ. The CDR3 nucleotides read TGCGCCAGCAGCGTGCCGGACAAACACTACGAGCAGTACTTC. Translating gives CASSVPDKHYEQYF.

Here the CDR3 reads CASSLAGGMETQYF. CDR3 sequence (DNA): TGTGCCAGCAGCTTAGCGGGGGGGATGGAGACCCAGTACTTC. The chain links TRBV7-9 to TRBJ2-5, with 7 bases that match TRBD2. V gave up 0 bases and J gave up 5 bases; unmatched junction bases: 3. Looked up from germline, CDR1 is SEHNR and CDR2 is FQNEAQ (reference sequence). The CDR3 contains 14 residues.

The chain uses TRBV28 and TRBJ2-3; 9 bases fit TRBD2. Germline assignment: CDR1 MDHEN and CDR2 SYDVKM. V lost 7 bases and J lost 6; bases outside the gene matches: 8. The CDR3 sequence is 14 residues long. CDR3 in amino acids: CASISGGGSDTQYF. The CDR3 region has the DNA TGTGCCAGCATTAGCGGGGGAGGGTCCGATACGCAGTATTTT.

This clone was detected only a few times. The rearrangement joins TRBV15 to TRBJ2-1; D is possibly TRBD2 (5 bases). CDR3 length: 12 amino acids. Germline CDR1 reads LNHNV; CDR2 reads YYDKDF (reference sequence). Trimming stripped 4 bases from V and 6 bases from J, with 7 bases between. The CDR3 reads CATSTTSNEQFF. CDR3 DNA: TGTGCCACCAGCACAACTAGCAATGAGCAGTTCTTC. The full variable domain, in which reference TRBV15 and TRBJ2-1 provide the parts outside the CDR3, is DAMVIQNPRYQVTQFGKPVTLSCSQTLNHNVMYWYQQKSSQAPKLLFHYYDKDFNNEADTPDNFQSRRPNTSFCFLDIRSPGLGDTAMYLCATSTTSNEQFFGPGTRLTVL.

The rearrangement joins TRBV6-5 to TRBJ2-7; no clear D gene. With 6 bases removed from V and 2 bases from J, the gap between germline ends came to 8 bases. CDR3 length: 12 amino acids. Germline V lookup: CDR1 MNHEY, CDR2 SVGAGI. In nucleotides, the CDR3 is TGTGCCAGCAGGACCGACACCTACGAGCAGTACTTC. Protein product: CASRTDTYEQYF.

This sequence joins TRBV5-4 and TRBJ2-3; D unresolved. Germline CDR1 SGHNT, CDR2 YYREEE (reference sequence). The CDR3 is 16 amino acids. With 4 bases removed from V and 0 bases from J, the gap between germline ends came to 15 bases. Here the CDR3 DNA reads TGTGCCAGCAGCCCATACGACACCTTTAGCACAGATACGCAGTATTTT. Amino acids: CASSPYDTFSTDTQYF.

The chain uses TRBV6-1 and TRBJ2-1; TRBD2 matches at 8 bases. Losses at the gene ends were 1 base for V and 8 bases for J; bases not matched to a gene: 13. CDR3 size: 17 residues. Per the germline V gene, CDR1 is MNHNS and CDR2 is SASEGT. The CDR3 nucleotides are TGTGCCAGCAGTGAAGGGGCACTGGCGGGAGGAGCGGATGAGCAGTTCTTC. It translates to CASSEGALAGGADEQFF.

J is TRBJ2-1 and V is TRBV5-4; D may be TRBD2 (6 bases). This CDR3 has 12 amino acids. The germline CDR1 and CDR2 sequences are SGHNT and YYREEE (reference sequence). V was cut by 2 bases and J by 6 bases, with 6 bases left in between. DNA of the CDR3: TGTGCCAGCAGCTTCGGGAGCAATGAGCAGTTCTTC. Encoded protein: CASSFGSNEQFF.

This chain uses TRBV19 with TRBJ2-5, with 7 bases identical to TRBD1. This CDR3 has 15 residues. J gave up 4 bases and V 1 base, and 6 bases lay outside the gene matches. Germline CDR1 and CDR2: LNHDA and SQIVND (reference sequence). The CDR3 DNA reads TGTGCCAGTAGTATAGTCGACAGGGTGGGAGAGACCCAGTACTTC. Translated, it gives CASSIVDRVGETQYF.

This rearrangement joins TRBV6-8 to TRBJ2-3, with D perhaps matching TRBD2 (7 bases). CDR3 size: 20 residues. Trimming took off 0 bases at V and 1 base at J, with 23 bases between the two ends. Per the germline V gene, CDR1 is MNHGY and CDR2 is SAAAGT. The CDR3 DNA sequence: TGTGCCAGCAGTTACTCGACAGAGGGGGGGAAGACTTCTTGCACAGATACGCAGTATTTT. Protein sequence: CASSYSTEGGKTSCTDTQYF.

CDR3 DNA sequence: TGTGCCAGCAGTTCGGCGACGGAGGGGAATCAGCCCCAGCATTTT. It yields the protein CASSSATEGNQPQHF. The V call is TRBV6-1, the J call TRBJ1-5; D may be TRBD1 (5 bases). V was pared by 5 bases and J by 4 bases, with 15 bases between. Germline CDR1 and CDR2: MNHNS and SASEGT. The CDR3 is made up of 15 amino acids.

The CDR3 DNA sequence: TGTGCCAGCAGACCGACAGGGATTGACCATGGCTACACCTTC. Its protein product is CASRPTGIDHGYTF. The V call is TRBV7-9, the J call TRBJ1-2; TRBD1 matches 7 bases. The V segment lost 6 bases and the J segment 6 bases; nucleotides outside the gene matches: 10. The CDR3 is 14 amino acids. From germline, CDR1 is SEHNR and CDR2 FQNEAQ (reference sequence).

The table lists this clone with a count of one. The chain carries TRBV4-2 and TRBJ2-7; D unresolved. The V end was cut by 3 bases, the J end by 0 bases, with 12 bases between. The CDR3 consists of 15 residues. Germline CDR1 LGHNA, CDR2 YNFKEQ. In nucleotides, the CDR3 is TGTGCCAGCAGCCAGTCAGACTCTGGCTCCTACGAGCAGTACTTC. Its protein product is CASSQSDSGSYEQYF.

The CDR3 reads CASSPPEGGDEKLFF. CDR3 sequence (DNA): TGTGCCAGCTCACCACCGGAAGGGGGGGATGAAAAACTGTTTTTT. V is TRBV18 and J is TRBJ1-4; D possibly corresponds to TRBD1 (6 bases). Germline CDR1 and CDR2: KGHSH and LQKENI. V was clipped by 0 bases and J by 6 bases, with 11 bases between them. The CDR3 runs to 15 residues.

The V and J genes are TRBV27 and TRBJ1-4, with D tentatively TRBD1 (5 bases). V shed 4 bases and J shed 6 bases, with 15 bases lying between them. The CDR3 spans 15 residues. Looked up from germline, CDR1 is MNHEY and CDR2 is SMNVEV (reference sequence). CDR3 residues: CASSSRQGRDEKLFF. The CDR3 bases are TGTGCCAGCAGTTCCCGCCAGGGTCGGGATGAAAAACTGTTTTTT.

The rearrangement joins TRBV19 to TRBJ1-1; weak D call: TRBD1 (5 bases). Germline V gives CDR1 LNHDA, CDR2 SQIVND (reference sequence). This CDR3 spans 14 amino acids. Trimming took off 3 bases at V and 3 bases at J, with 11 bases between the two ends. The CDR3 region is CASSIGGTYTEAFF. CDR3 nucleotides: TGTGCCAGTAGTATTGGGGGGACGTACACTGAAGCTTTCTTT.

The rearrangement joins TRBV7-9 to TRBJ2-3; tentative D call: TRBD2 (6 bases). Trimming removed 7 bases at V and 5 bases at J, with 10 bases between. CDR1 and CDR2 (germline): SEHNR, FQNEAQ (reference sequence). The CDR3 contains 12 residues. The CDR3 loop reads CASMVGRDTQYF. The CDR3 DNA follows: TGTGCCAGCATGGTCGGGAGAGATACGCAGTATTTT.